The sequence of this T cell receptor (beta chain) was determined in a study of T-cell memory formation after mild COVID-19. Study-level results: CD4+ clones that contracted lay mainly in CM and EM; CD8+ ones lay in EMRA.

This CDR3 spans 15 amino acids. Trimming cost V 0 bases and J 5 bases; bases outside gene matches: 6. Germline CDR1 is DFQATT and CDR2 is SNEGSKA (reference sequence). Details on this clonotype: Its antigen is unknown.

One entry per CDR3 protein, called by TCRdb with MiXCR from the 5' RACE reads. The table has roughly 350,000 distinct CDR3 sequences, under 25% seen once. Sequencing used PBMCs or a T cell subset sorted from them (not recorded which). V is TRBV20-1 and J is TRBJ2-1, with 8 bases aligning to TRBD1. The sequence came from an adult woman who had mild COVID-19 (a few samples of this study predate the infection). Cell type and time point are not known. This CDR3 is CSAREEGQVDNEQFF. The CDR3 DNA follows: TGCAGTGCTAGAGAGGAGGGACAGGTTGACAATGAGCAGTTCTTC.